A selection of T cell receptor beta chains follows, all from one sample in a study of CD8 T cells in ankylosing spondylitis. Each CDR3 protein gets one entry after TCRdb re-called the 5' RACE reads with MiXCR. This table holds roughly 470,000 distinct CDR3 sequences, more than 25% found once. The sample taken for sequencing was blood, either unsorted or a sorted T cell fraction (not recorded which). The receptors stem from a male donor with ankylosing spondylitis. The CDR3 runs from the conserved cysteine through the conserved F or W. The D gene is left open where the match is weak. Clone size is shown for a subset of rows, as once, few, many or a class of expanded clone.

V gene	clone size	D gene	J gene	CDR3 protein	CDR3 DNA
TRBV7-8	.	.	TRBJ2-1	CASSLSVSYNEQFF	TGTGCCAGCAGCTTATCTGTTTCCTACAATGAGCAGTTCTTC
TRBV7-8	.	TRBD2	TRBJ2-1	CASSLGPSGYNEQFF	TGTGCCAGCAGCTTAGGGCCTAGCGGGTACAATGAGCAGTTCTTC
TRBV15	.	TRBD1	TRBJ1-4	CATRDRGIEKLFF	TGTGCCACCAGGGACAGGGGAATTGAAAAACTGTTTTTT
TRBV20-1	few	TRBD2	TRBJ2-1	CSATSGRIGNEQFF	TGCAGTGCTACTAGCGGGAGAATAGGCAATGAGCAGTTCTTC
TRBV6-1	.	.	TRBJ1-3	CASSERASGNTIYF	TGTGCCAGCAGTGAACGAGCCTCTGGAAACACCATATATTTT
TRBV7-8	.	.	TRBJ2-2	CASSPGTTGELFF	TGTGCCAGCAGCCCCGGGACTACCGGGGAGCTGTTTTTT
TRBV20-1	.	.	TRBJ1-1	CSARVSGAMNTEAFF	TGCAGTGCTAGAGTATCGGGGGCAATGAACACTGAAGCTTTCTTT
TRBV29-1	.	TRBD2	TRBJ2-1	CSVGSGGTYNEQFF	TGCAGCGTTGGGTCGGGAGGAACCTACAATGAGCAGTTCTTC
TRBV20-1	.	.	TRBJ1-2	CSARESGDPLAGYTF	TGCAGTGCTAGAGAGAGTGGGGACCCACTGGCTGGCTACACCTTC
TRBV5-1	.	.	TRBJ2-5	CASSRTGILQETQYF	TGCGCCAGCAGTCGAACCGGGATCCTCCAAGAGACCCAGTACTTC
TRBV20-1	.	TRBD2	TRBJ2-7	CSARLAGGKDEQYF	TGCAGTGCTAGACTAGCGGGAGGAAAGGACGAGCAGTACTTC
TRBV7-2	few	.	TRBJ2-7	CASSSRQGGGEQYF	TGTGCCAGCAGCTCTCGACAGGGAGGGGGCGAGCAGTACTTC
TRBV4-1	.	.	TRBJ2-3	CASSQGTGRDTQYF	TGCGCCAGCAGCCAGGGAACGGGGCGGGATACGCAGTATTTT
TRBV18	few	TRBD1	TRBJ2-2	CASSPQQGLDTGELFF	TGTGCCAGCTCACCACAACAGGGGCTGGACACCGGGGAGCTGTTTTTT
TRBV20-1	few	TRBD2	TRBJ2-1	CSARDRLAGGRNYNEQFF	TGCAGTGCTAGAGATAGGCTAGCGGGAGGCCGAAACTACAATGAGCAGTTCTTC
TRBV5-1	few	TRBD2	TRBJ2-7	CASSLVAGFSYEQYF	TGCGCCAGCAGCCTCGTAGCGGGATTCTCCTACGAGCAGTACTTC
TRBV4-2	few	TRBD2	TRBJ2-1	CASSQGRSGGGYNEQFF	TGTGCCAGCAGCCAAGGCCGTTCGGGAGGGGGCTACAATGAGCAGTTCTTC
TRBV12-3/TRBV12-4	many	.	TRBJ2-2	CASSFLDGKNTGELFF	TGTGCCAGCAGTTTCCTGGACGGGAAGAACACCGGGGAGCTGTTTTTT
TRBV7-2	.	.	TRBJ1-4	CASSLVQGATNEKLFF	TGTGCCAGCAGCTTAGTCCAGGGTGCAACTAATGAAAAACTGTTTTTT
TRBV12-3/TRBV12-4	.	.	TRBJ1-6	CATSFEYNSPLHF	TGTGCCACTTCTTTTGAATATAATTCACCCCTCCACTTT
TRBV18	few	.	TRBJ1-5	CASSPDTANQPQHF	TGTGCCAGCTCACCCGACACTGCCAATCAGCCCCAGCATTTT
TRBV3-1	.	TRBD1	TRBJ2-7	CASSQGTGSFEQYF	TGTGCCAGCAGCCAGGGGACAGGCTCCTTCGAGCAGTACTTC
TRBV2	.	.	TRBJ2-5	CASSVVGGPRAQYF	TGTGCCAGCAGTGTCGTTGGGGGGCCCAGGGCCCAGTACTTC